The rows below give T cell receptor beta chains drawn from one sample of a study of Ad26.COV2.S vaccination and SARS-CoV-2 variants. Some clones are missing from TCRdb's copy, which holds only in-frame ones; the method was immunoSEQ multiplex PCR. The sample carries hundreds of thousands of clones, roughly 86% recorded once. The sequences come from peripheral blood, collected in a trial of Ad26.COV2.S vaccine versus placebo. The source is a person aged 18-60 years who received the Ad26.COV2.S COVID-19 vaccine or a placebo. Both conserved end residues are trimmed from each CDR3. The D gene is left open where the match is weak.

D gene	J gene	V gene	CDR3 protein
.	TRBJ2-1	TRBV30	AWSNQRAGQSNEQF
TRBD1	TRBJ1-1	TRBV18	ASSFSSGGSGSEAF
TRBD1	TRBJ1-6	TRBV25-1	ASRLDRGGNSPLH
TRBD2	TRBJ2-1	TRBV30	AWSAFSGIINEQF
.	TRBJ1-2	TRBV9	PKRNPGGYT
.	TRBJ1-6	TRBV5-1	ASSLGVGQPNSPLH
.	TRBJ1-2	TRBV3-1/TRBV3-2	ASSHLGIDWRGYT
TRBD1	TRBJ1-5	TRBV19	ASSGSDRGLRPQH
.	TRBJ1-5	TRBV3-1/TRBV3-2	ASSPLTVEQPQH
TRBD2	TRBJ2-3	TRBV4-1	ASSQGSSGGTDTQY
TRBD1	TRBJ2-6	TRBV7-6	ASSNGQGNSGANVLT
.	TRBJ2-5	TRBV3-1/TRBV3-2	ASSQGARLQETQY
.	TRBJ1-1	TRBV4-1	ASSQLGVLNTEAF
TRBD2	TRBJ2-1	TRBV30	AWSVQAGSISEQF
.	TRBJ1-3	TRBV11-2	ASSPSLGAPGNTIY
TRBD2	TRBJ2-5	TRBV18	ASSPPTSGRAAYQETQY
.	TRBJ1-2	TRBV30	AWRTGARGYT
TRBD2	TRBJ2-3	TRBV4-1	ASSQAGTRSDTQY
TRBD2	TRBJ2-2	TRBV7-8	ASRAGTRNGELF
.	TRBJ1-2	TRBV30	AWRDYGYT
.	TRBJ2-5	TRBV7-2	ASSPWGNQETQY
TRBD2	TRBJ2-1	TRBV19	ASSFTSGRSYNEQF
.	TRBJ1-1	TRBV4-1	ASSLIQTAAEAF
.	TRBJ1-1	TRBV21-1	ASIETPGQARYTEAF
TRBD1	TRBJ2-7	TRBV19	ASSIGRGLSYEQY
TRBD1	TRBJ2-1	TRBV28	ASSLFGTGTTRNEQF
.	TRBJ2-7	TRBV7-2	ASSLWPAQIVTYEQY
.	TRBJ2-3	TRBV7-6	ASSLAPASQGDTQY
.	TRBJ2-1	TRBV27	ASSPLHFRYYEQF
TRBD1	TRBJ2-3	TRBV5-1	ASSSGGLTDTQY
TRBD2	TRBJ2-7	TRBV15	ATSRTTTGTRSYEQY
.	TRBJ2-7	TRBV9	ASSVASSDSLGAYEQY